The rows below give T cell receptor beta chains drawn from one sample of a study of CD4 T cells in relation to SARS-CoV-2 and coronaviruses. The repertoire was sequenced with immunoSEQ multiplex PCR; TCRdb's copy has only in-frame clones and lacks some. The sample has about 30,000 clones, less than 85% seen once. These TCRs are of unknown antigen specificity. The sample taken for sequencing was CD4+ T cells from PBMCs, cultured in vitro. These receptors were collected from a human donor in good health. Each CDR3 is given with its conserved first and last residue. The D gene is left open where the match is weak. Part of the rows lack a size; the others show once, few, many or a class for expanded clones.

V gene	J gene	D gene	CDR3 length	clone size	CDR3 protein	CDR3 DNA
TRBV3-1/TRBV3-2	TRBJ1-1	TRBD1	14	-	CASSQLTGQSEAFF	TGTGCCAGCAGCCAATTGACAGGGCAGTCCGAAGCTTTCTTT
TRBV2	TRBJ1-2	TRBD1	15	-	CASSGEGGQGSVGTF	TGTGCCAGCAGTGGCGAAGGGGGACAGGGGTCTGTCGGCACCTTC
TRBV18	TRBJ1-5	-	15	-	CASSPGRGGNQPQHF	TGTGCCAGCTCACCGGGCAGGGGAGGCAATCAGCCCCAGCATTTT
TRBV2	TRBJ2-7	TRBD2	15	-	CASTTLAGSSYEQYF	TGTGCCAGCACAACTTTAGCGGGGAGCTCCTACGAGCAGTACTTC
TRBV7-2	TRBJ2-7	-	15	-	CASSLVWTIAGEQYF	TGTGCCAGCAGCTTAGTTTGGACAATCGCCGGCGAGCAGTACTTC
TRBV5-1	TRBJ2-5	-	17	-	CASSLRGAGPDQETQYF	TGCGCCAGCAGCTTGAGGGGGGCGGGTCCAGACCAAGAGACCCAGTACTTC
TRBV7-2	TRBJ2-5	TRBD1	14	-	CASSFAGGQETQYF	TGTGCCAGCAGCTTCGCAGGGGGCCAAGAGACCCAGTACTTC
TRBV7-9	TRBJ1-1	TRBD1	15	-	CASSLRQGVGTEAFF	TGTGCCAGCAGCTTAAGACAGGGGGTTGGGACTGAAGCTTTCTTT
TRBV11-2	TRBJ1-6	-	18	-	CASSLGEGFWGYNSPLHF	TGTGCCAGCAGCTTAGGAGAGGGATTCTGGGGGTATAATTCACCCCTCCACTTT
TRBV4-1	TRBJ1-3	-	17	-	CASSQDVTVNSGNTIYF	TGCGCCAGCAGCCAAGATGTCACAGTCAACTCTGGAAACACCATATATTTT
TRBV18	TRBJ1-2	-	15	-	CASSQKDGTNYGYTF	TGTGCCAGCTCACAGAAAGACGGGACTAACTATGGCTACACCTTC
TRBV9	TRBJ1-1	-	14	once	CASSVHSGDTEAFF	TGTGCCAGCAGCGTCCACAGTGGGGACACTGAAGCTTTCTTT
TRBV5-1	TRBJ2-1	TRBD2	15	-	CASSGTSGRGNEQFF	TGCGCCAGCAGCGGGACGAGCGGGAGGGGAAATGAGCAGTTCTTC
TRBV7-2	TRBJ2-1	TRBD2	15	-	CASSLASGRSNEQFF	TGTGCCAGCAGCTTAGCAAGCGGGAGGAGCAATGAGCAGTTCTTC
TRBV30	TRBJ1-3	-	15	-	CAWSARQIFGNTIYF	TGTGCCTGGAGTGCCCGACAGATTTTTGGAAACACCATATATTTT
TRBV7-9	TRBJ2-3	-	12	-	CASSLAGNTQYF	TGTGCCAGCAGCCTAGCCGGGAATACGCAGTATTTT
TRBV5-4	TRBJ2-4	-	15	-	CASSTGTGAKNIQYF	TGTGCCAGCAGCACAGGCACGGGAGCCAAAAACATTCAGTACTTC
TRBV11-2	TRBJ2-7	TRBD1	15	once	CASTRGGTPSYEQYF	TGTGCCAGCACTCGAGGGGGCACCCCCTCCTACGAGCAGTACTTC
TRBV4-3	TRBJ2-2	TRBD1	14	few	CASSRGQGGGELFF	TGCGCCAGCAGCCGCGGACAGGGAGGCGGGGAGCTGTTTTTT
TRBV13	TRBJ1-2	-	13	-	CASSLTGNYGYTF	TGTGCCAGCAGTTTGACAGGAAACTATGGCTACACCTTC
TRBV2	TRBJ2-3	-	13	-	CASTLTSTDTQYF	TGTGCCAGCACTTTGACTAGTACAGATACGCAGTATTTT
TRBV12-3/TRBV12-4	TRBJ1-1	-	13	-	CASSFLGDTEAFF	TGTGCCAGCAGTTTTTTGGGGGACACTGAAGCTTTCTTT
TRBV29-1	TRBJ1-1	-	11	once	CSGGMNSEAFF	TGCAGCGGAGGAATGAACTCTGAAGCTTTCTTT
TRBV30	TRBJ1-2	-	13	-	CAWSTGLRYGYTF	TGTGCCTGGAGTACAGGGTTACGCTATGGCTACACCTTC
TRBV6-5	TRBJ1-2	-	14	-	CASLGTAANYGYTF	TGTGCCAGCCTAGGGACTGCAGCTAACTATGGCTACACCTTC
TRBV10-1	TRBJ2-3	-	16	-	CASSGAGEFPVDTQYF	TGCGCCAGCAGTGGGGCCGGGGAATTCCCCGTAGATACGCAGTATTTT
TRBV6-5	TRBJ1-1	-	14	-	CASSYARLNTEAFF	TGTGCCAGCAGTTACGCCAGGTTGAACACTGAAGCTTTCTTT
TRBV23-1	TRBJ2-3	-	15	once	CASPERIPSTDTQYF	TGCGCCAGTCCAGAGCGCATTCCTAGCACAGATACGCAGTATTTT
TRBV11-2	TRBJ2-7	-	14	-	CASSLGWENYEQYF	TGTGCCAGCAGCTTAGGATGGGAGAACTACGAGCAGTACTTC